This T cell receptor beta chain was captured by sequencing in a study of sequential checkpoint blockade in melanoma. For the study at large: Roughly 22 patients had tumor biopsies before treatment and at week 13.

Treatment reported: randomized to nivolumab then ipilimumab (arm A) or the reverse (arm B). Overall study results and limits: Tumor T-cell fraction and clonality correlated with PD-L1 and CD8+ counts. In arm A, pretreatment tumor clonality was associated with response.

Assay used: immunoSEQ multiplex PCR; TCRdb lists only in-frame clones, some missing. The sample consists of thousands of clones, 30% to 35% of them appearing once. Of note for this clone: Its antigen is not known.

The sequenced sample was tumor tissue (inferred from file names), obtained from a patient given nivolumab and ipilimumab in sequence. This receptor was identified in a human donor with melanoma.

The DNA of the CDR3 is TGTGCCAGCAGCGTAGCCCGAACCGAGGGGTCCTACAATGAGCAGTTCTTC. Translated: CASSVARTEGSYNEQFF. The V and J genes are TRBV9 and TRBJ2-1, with D perhaps TRBD1 or TRBD2 (5 bases each). The CDR3 extends over 17 amino acids. The germline gives CDR1 SGDLS, CDR2 YYNGEE. Trimming removed 0 bases at V and 1 base at J, with 14 bases between.